The 17 T cell receptor beta chains below all came from one sample that was sequenced in a study of T-cell reconstitution after alpha-beta-depleted transplantation in children. It was with unique molecular identifiers that the TCRbeta library was prepared. TCRdb recomputed calls from the PCR reads with MiXCR, one row per CDR3 protein. The table shows over 200,000 distinct CDR3 sequences, with approximately 10% occurring only once. The starting material was PBMCs, obtained before TCRalphabeta/CD19-depleted stem cell transplant. The receptor source for this set is a child younger than two with acute myeloid leukemia, due to receive a stem cell transplant.

This clonotype was seen repeatedly, ten times or more. The J gene is TRBJ2-5, the V gene TRBV5-1; D is perhaps TRBD2 (6 bases). With 6 bases removed from V and 5 bases from J, the gap between germline ends came to 11 bases. The CDR3 is 12 amino acids. Germline lookup yields CDR1 SGHRS and CDR2 YFSETQ. The CDR3 sequence: CASKAGLETQYF. The CDR3 DNA reads as TGCGCCAGCAAGGCGGGGTTGGAGACCCAGTACTTC.

This clonotype was observed at least ten times. This sequence joins TRBV12-3 or TRBV12-4 and TRBJ2-1; D is unclear. The CDR3 spans 15 residues. The V gene lost 6 bases and the J gene lost 0 bases, with 12 bases spanning the gap. The CDR3 here is CASSLRASSYNEQFF. CDR3 DNA sequence: TGTGCCAGCAGCTTAAGGGCTAGCTCCTACAATGAGCAGTTCTTC.

Many counts were recorded for this clonotype. The V and J genes are TRBV7-2 and TRBJ2-1; D is undetermined. Looked up from germline, CDR1 is SGHTA and CDR2 is FQGNSA. The V and J ends lost 3 bases and 0 bases respectively, with 6 bases between them. The CDR3 loop spans 14 amino acids. The CDR3 sequence: CASSFPSSYNEQFF. CDR3 coding DNA: TGTGCCAGCAGCTTTCCCTCCTCCTACAATGAGCAGTTCTTC.

This clonotype was counted many times. This chain joins TRBV5-1 and TRBJ2-7; possibly TRBD2 for D (5 bases). The V end was cut by 3 bases, the J end by 6 bases, with 10 bases between. Germline CDR1 is SGHRS and CDR2 is YFSETQ. The CDR3 is 12 residues long. The CDR3 DNA follows: TGCGCCAGCAGCTGGGGAGATTCCGAGCAGTACTTC. Protein sequence: CASSWGDSEQYF.

This clonotype was observed many times. V and J are TRBV7-2 and TRBJ2-7; D is ambiguous. The CDR3 runs to 14 residues. CDR1 SGHTA and CDR2 FQGNSA come from the germline V gene. Trimming pared 0 bases from V and 2 bases from J, leaving 8 bases between. The CDR3 is CASSLAHGPYEQYF. CDR3 sequence (DNA): TGTGCCAGCAGCTTAGCGCACGGTCCCTACGAGCAGTACTTC.

This clonotype was counted between two and nine times. The chain uses TRBV20-1 and TRBJ2-1, with 11 nucleotides matching TRBD2. The CDR3 covers 15 residues. V gave up 3 bases and J gave up 5 bases; unmatched junction bases: 6. CDR1 is DFQATT and CDR2 is SNEGSKA in the germline V gene (reference sequence). This CDR3 reads CSARDLAGGHNEQFF. The CDR3 DNA sequence: TGCAGTGCTAGGGACCTAGCGGGAGGACACAATGAGCAGTTCTTC.

This clonotype has just a few counts. The rearrangement joins TRBV6-5 to TRBJ2-3; 7 nucleotides line up with TRBD2. This CDR3 region has 13 residues. Germline CDR1 reads MNHEY; CDR2 reads SVGAGI. After removal of 10 bases from V and 0 bases from J, the junction contained 4 bases not matched to a gene. CDR3 coding DNA: TGTGCCACCGGGGACTACAGCACAGATACGCAGTATTTT. It translates to CATGDYSTDTQYF.

This clonotype was recorded many times. This chain uses TRBV18 with TRBJ1-1; possible D gene TRBD1, 5 bases. CDR3 size: 14 residues. The germline V gene has CDR1 KGHSH and CDR2 LQKENI. V lost 3 bases and J lost 1, with 9 bases in between. The CDR3 sequence is CASSPNGQNTEAFF. For the CDR3, the DNA is TGTGCCAGCTCACCGAATGGACAGAACACTGAAGCTTTCTTT.

This clonotype was seen repeatedly, ten times or more. The chain uses TRBV12-3 or TRBV12-4 and TRBJ1-1, with no clear D. The germline V and J ends were trimmed by 8 bases and 7 bases, with 11 bases remaining between them. The CDR3 runs to 11 residues. This CDR3 reads CASANRGEAFF. In nucleotides, the CDR3 is TGTGCCAGCGCCAACCGCGGTGAAGCTTTCTTT.

This clonotype has a handful of counts. The rearrangement uses TRBV11-2 and TRBJ2-2, with D unresolved. The germline V gene has CDR1 SGHAT and CDR2 FQNNGV. This CDR3 is built from 18 residues. Trimming left V 1 base short and J 6 bases short, with 21 bases between. In DNA form, the CDR3 reads TGTGCCAGCAGCTTAGGCGTATACGATGGACCGCGCCCCGGGGAGCTGTTTTTT. Amino acids: CASSLGVYDGPRPGELFF.

Comment on this clonotype: It may be a read error: a sequence one base away is much more abundant. The V gene is TRBV24-1, the J gene TRBJ2-5; D is possibly TRBD1 or TRBD2 (5 bases each). V was shortened by 3 bases and J by 2 bases, with 15 bases between the two germline ends. The length of the CDR3 is 16 residues. The germline gives CDR1 KGHDR, CDR2 SFDVKD. CDR3 sequence reads: CATSDRKGRAQETQYF. The CDR3, as DNA: TGTGCCACCAGTGATAGAAAGGGGCGGGCACAAGAGACCCAGTACTTC.

The J gene is TRBJ2-5, the V gene TRBV7-2; TRBD2 aligns across 13 bases. The V gene's germline CDR1 is SGHTA and CDR2 FQGNSA. The CDR3 contains 15 residues. CDR3 region: CVSSLLAGGRETQYF. The CDR3, as DNA: TGTGTCAGTAGCCTACTAGCGGGGGGGCGAGAGACCCAGTACTTC.

This clonotype appeared many times. The chain couples TRBV6-5 to TRBJ2-7; 11 nucleotides align to TRBD2. The CDR3 contains 18 residues. Germline V gene sequence: CDR1 MNHEY, CDR2 SVGAGI. With V trimmed by 0 bases and J by 6 bases, 13 bases remained unmatched. In DNA form, the CDR3 reads TGTGCCAGCAGTTACTCGATTCTGACTAGCGGGATGGGAGGCGAGCAGTACTTC. Its translation is CASSYSILTSGMGGEQYF.

This clonotype has ten or more counts. The chain joins TRBV20-1 to TRBJ2-1; 9 nucleotides line up with TRBD2. Trimming at V came to 5 bases and at J to 3 bases, leaving 8 bases not matched to a gene. The CDR3 is 15 amino acids. Per germline, CDR1 DFQATT and CDR2 SNEGSKA (reference sequence). The chain's CDR3 is CSAPSQREVYNEQFF. CDR3 nucleotide sequence: TGCAGTGCTCCCTCGCAGCGGGAGGTCTACAATGAGCAGTTCTTC.

This clonotype was detected ten times or more. The V call is TRBV11-2, the J call TRBJ1-4; D gene unclear. The ends were cut back, 2 bases at V and 8 bases at J, with 18 bases in the middle. Germline lookup yields CDR1 SGHAT and CDR2 FQNNGV. The CDR3 is 16 residues long. The CDR3 region is CASSLRATATGEKLFF. Here the CDR3 DNA reads TGTGCCAGCAGCTTAAGGGCCACAGCAACGGGGGAAAAACTGTTTTTT.

This clonotype was seen many times. The chain is built from TRBV20-1 and TRBJ1-1, with TRBD1 as a possible D gene (5 bases). CDR1 is DFQATT, CDR2 SNEGSKA, per germline (reference sequence). Trimming removed 6 bases at V and 1 base at J, with 9 bases between. This CDR3 spans 12 amino acids. The CDR3 sequence: CSAPDRNTEAFF. The CDR3 region has the DNA TGCAGTGCACCAGACAGGAACACTGAAGCTTTCTTT.

This clonotype has more than one count but fewer than ten. The rearrangement uses TRBV15 and TRBJ1-2; D remains unclear. Trimming pared 1 base from V and 6 bases from J, leaving 15 bases between. Germline V gives CDR1 LNHNV, CDR2 YYDKDF (reference sequence). The CDR3 has 15 amino acids. CDR3 nucleotide sequence: TGTGCCACCAGCAGAGCGCGACGGGCCCTCGATGGCTACACCTTC. Amino acid sequence: CATSRARRALDGYTF.